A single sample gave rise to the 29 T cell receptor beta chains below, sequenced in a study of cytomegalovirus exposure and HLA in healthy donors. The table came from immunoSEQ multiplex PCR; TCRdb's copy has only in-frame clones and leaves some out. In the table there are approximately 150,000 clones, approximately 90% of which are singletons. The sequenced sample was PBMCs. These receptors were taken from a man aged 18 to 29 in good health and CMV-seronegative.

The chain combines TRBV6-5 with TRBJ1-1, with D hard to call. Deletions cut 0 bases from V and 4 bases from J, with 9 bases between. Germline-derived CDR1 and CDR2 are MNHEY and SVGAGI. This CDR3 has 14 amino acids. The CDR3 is CASSYSSGGTEAFF. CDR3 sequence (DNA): TGTGCCAGCAGTTACTCGAGCGGCGGCACTGAAGCTTTCTTT.

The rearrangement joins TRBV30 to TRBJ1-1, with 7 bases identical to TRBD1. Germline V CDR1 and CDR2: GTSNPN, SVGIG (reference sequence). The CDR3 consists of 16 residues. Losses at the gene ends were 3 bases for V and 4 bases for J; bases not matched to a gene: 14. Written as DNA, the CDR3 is TGTGCCTGGAGCAAAGGACAGGTACGTTCGGTCACTGAAGCTTTCTTT. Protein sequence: CAWSKGQVRSVTEAFF. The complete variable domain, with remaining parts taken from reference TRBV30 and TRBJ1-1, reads SQTIHQWPATLVQPVGSPLSLECTVEGTSNPNLYWYRQAAGRGLQLLFYSVGIGQISSEVPQNLSASRPQDRQFILSSKKLLLSDSGFYLCAWSKGQVRSVTEAFFGQGTRLTVV.

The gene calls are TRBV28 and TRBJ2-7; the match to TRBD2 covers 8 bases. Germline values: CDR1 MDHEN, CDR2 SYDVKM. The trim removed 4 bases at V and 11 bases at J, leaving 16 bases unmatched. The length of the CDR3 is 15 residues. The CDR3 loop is CASSSPGLGLPFEYV. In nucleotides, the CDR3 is TGTGCCAGCAGTTCACCGGGACTAGGCCTCCCTTTTGAGTACGTC.

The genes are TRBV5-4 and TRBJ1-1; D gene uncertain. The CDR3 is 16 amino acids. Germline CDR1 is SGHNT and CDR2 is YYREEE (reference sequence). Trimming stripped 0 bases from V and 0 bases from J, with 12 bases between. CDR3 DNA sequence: TGTGCCAGCAGCTTGGAACCTGCTAGCATGAACACTGAAGCTTTCTTT. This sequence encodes CASSLEPASMNTEAFF.

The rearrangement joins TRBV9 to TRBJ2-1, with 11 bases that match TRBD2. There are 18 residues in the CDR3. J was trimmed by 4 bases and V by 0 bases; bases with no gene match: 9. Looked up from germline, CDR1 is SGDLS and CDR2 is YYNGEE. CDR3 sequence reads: CASSVGGRTSGLYNEQFF. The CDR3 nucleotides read TGTGCCAGCAGCGTAGGGGGGAGGACTAGCGGGCTGTACAATGAGCAGTTCTTC.

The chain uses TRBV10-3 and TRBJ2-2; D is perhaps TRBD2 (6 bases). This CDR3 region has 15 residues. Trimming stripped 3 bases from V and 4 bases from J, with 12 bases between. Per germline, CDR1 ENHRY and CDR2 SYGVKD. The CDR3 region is CAISEHRGITGELFF. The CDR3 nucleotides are TGTGCCATCAGTGAACATCGGGGGATCACCGGGGAGCTGTTTTTT.

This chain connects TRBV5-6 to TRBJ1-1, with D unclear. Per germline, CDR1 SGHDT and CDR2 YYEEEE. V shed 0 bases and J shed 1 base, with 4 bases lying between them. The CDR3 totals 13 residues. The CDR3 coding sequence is TGTGCCAGCAGCTTGGGGGCGAACACTGAAGCTTTCTTT. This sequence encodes CASSLGANTEAFF.

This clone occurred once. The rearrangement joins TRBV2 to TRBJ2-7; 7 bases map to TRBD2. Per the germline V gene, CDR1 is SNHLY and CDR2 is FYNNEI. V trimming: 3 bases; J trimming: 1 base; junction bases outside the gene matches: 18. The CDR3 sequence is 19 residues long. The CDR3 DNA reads TGTGCCAGCAGTGAGTCGGCATTGGCGGGAGTGTACGATTCCTACGAGCAGTACGTC. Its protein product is CASSESALAGVYDSYEQYV.

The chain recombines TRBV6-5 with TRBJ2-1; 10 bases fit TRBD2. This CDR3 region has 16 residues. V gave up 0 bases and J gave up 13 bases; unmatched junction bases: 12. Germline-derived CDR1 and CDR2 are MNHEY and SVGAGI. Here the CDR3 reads CASSYSTGLAGAGQFF. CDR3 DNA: TGTGCCAGCAGTTACTCGACGGGCCTAGCGGGGGCGGGACAGTTCTTC.

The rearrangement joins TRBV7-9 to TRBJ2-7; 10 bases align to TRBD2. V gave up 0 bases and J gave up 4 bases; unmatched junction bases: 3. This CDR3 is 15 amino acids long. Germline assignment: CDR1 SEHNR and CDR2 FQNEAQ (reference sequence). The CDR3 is CASSLASSGRYEQYV. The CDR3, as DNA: TGTGCCAGCAGCTTAGCTTCTAGCGGGAGATACGAGCAGTACGTC.

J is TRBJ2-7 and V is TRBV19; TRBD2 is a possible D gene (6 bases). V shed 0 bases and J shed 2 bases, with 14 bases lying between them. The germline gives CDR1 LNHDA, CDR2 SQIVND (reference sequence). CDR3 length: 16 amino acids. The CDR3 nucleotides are TGTGCCAGTAGTATAGACTCAGTCGGAGGGACCTACGAGCAGTACTTC. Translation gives CASSIDSVGGTYEQYF.

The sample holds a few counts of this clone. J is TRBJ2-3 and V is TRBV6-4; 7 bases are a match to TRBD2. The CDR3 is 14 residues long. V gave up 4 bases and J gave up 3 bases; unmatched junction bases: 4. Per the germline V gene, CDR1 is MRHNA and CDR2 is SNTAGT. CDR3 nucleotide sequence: TGTGCCAGCAGTGCCTTCGGGGGGACAGATACGCAGTATTTT. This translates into CASSAFGGTDTQYF.

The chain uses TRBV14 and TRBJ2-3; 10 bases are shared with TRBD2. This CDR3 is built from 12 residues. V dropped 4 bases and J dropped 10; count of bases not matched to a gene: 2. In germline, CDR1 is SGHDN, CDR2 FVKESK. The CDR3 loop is CASSPGLAAQYF. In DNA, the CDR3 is TGTGCCAGCAGCCCCGGACTAGCGGCGCAGTATTTT.

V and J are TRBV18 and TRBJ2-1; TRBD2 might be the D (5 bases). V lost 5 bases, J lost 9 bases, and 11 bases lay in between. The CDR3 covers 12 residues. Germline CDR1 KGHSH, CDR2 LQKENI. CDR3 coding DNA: TGTGCCAGCTCAGGCCGGGAAGGTGAGCAGTTCTTC. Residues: CASSGREGEQFF.

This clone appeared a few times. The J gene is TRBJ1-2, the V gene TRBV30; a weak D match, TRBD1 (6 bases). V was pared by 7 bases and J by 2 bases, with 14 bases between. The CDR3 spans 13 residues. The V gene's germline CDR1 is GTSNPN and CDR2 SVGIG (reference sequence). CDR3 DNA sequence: TGTGCCTCGCCCGGACAGTCCAACTATGGCTACACCTTC. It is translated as CASPGQSNYGYTF.

The CDR3: CASSLARGVSEAFF. Here the CDR3 DNA reads TGTGCCAGCAGTTTAGCTAGGGGCGTATCTGAAGCTTTCTTT. V gene TRBV27 combines with J gene TRBJ1-1; possibly TRBD1 for D (5 bases). CDR1 and CDR2 from the germline V gene are MNHEY and SMNVEV (reference sequence). The ends were cut back, 2 bases at V and 6 bases at J, with 13 bases in the middle. The CDR3 length is 14 residues.

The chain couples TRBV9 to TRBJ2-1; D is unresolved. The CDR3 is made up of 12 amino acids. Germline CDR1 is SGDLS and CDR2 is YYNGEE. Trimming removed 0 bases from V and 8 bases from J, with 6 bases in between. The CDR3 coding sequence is TGTGCCAGCAGCGTAGATTCCGATGAGCAGTTCTTC. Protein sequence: CASSVDSDEQFF.

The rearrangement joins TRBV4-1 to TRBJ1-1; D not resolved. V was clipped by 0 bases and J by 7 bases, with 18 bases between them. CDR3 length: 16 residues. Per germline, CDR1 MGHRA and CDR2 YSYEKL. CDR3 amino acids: CASSQEKSRGFSEAFF. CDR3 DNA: TGCGCCAGCAGCCAAGAGAAATCTCGAGGGTTTAGTGAAGCTTTCTTT.

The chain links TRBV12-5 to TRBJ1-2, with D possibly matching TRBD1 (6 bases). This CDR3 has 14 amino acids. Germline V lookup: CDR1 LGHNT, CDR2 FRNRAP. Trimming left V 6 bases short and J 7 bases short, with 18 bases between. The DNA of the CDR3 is TGTGCTAGTGGCCTCAACTCGGACAGCCCTGGCTACACCTTC. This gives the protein CASGLNSDSPGYTF.

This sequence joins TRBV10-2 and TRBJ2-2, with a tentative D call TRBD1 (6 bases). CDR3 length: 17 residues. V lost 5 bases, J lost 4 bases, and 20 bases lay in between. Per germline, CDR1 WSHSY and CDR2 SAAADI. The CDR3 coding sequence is TGCGCCAGCAGTTTCTTACAGGGTTCGGAAGTCACCGGGGAGCTGTTTTTT. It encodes CASSFLQGSEVTGELFF.

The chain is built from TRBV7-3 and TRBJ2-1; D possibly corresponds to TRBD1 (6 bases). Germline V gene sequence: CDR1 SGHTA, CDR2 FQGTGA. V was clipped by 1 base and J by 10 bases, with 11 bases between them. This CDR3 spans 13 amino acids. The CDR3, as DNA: TGTGCCAGCAGCTTAAGTCTCCAGGGGGAGCAGTTCTTC. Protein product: CASSLSLQGEQFF.

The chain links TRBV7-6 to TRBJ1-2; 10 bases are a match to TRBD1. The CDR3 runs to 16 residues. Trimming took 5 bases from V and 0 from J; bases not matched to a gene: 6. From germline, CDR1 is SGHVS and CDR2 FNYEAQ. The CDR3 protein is CASSLDRGPANYGYTF. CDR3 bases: TGTGCCAGCAGCCTCGACAGGGGGCCAGCTAACTATGGCTACACCTTC.

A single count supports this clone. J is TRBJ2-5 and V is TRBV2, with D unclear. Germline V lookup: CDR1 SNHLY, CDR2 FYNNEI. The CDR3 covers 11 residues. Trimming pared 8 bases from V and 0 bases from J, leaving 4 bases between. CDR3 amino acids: CASQYQETQYF. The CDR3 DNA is TGTGCCAGCCAGTACCAAGAGACCCAGTACTTC.

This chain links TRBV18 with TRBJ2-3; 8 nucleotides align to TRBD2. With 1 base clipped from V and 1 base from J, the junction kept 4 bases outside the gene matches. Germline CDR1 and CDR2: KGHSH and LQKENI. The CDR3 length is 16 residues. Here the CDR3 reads CASSPRIGGGTDTQYF. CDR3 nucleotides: TGTGCCAGCTCACCACGGATCGGGGGGGGCACAGATACGCAGTATTTT.

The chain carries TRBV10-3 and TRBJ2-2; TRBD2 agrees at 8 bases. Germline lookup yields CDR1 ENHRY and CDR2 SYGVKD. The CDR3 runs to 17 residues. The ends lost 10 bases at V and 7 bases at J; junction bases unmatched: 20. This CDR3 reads CASIDVGGAVPVGELFF. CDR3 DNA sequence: TGTGCCAGCATCGATGTCGGGGGGGCGGTTCCGGTCGGGGAGCTGTTTTTT.

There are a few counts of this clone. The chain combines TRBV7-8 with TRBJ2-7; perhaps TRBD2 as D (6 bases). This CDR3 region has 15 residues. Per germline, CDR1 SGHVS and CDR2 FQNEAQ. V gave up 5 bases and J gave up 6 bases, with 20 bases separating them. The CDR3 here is CASSRQSGLAGEQYV. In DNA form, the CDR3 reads TGTGCCAGCAGCCGCCAATCGGGACTGGCGGGCGAGCAGTACGTC.

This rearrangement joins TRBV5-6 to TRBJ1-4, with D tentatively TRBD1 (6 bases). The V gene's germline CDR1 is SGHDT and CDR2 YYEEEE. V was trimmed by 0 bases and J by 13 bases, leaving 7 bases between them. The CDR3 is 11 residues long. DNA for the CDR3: TGTGCCAGCAGCTTGGGGGGGCCACTGTTTTTT. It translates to CASSLGGPLFF.

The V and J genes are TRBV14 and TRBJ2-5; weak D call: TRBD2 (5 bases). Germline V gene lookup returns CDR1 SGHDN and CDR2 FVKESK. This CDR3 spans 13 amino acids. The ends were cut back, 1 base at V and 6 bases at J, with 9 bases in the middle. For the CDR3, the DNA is TGTGCCAGCAGCCAAGGTAGCGCGCAGACCCAGTACTTC. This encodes CASSQGSAQTQYF.

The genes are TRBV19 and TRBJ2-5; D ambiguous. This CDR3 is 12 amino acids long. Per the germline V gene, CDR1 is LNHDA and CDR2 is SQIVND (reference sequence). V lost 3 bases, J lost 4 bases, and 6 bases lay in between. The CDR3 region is CASSISPETQYF. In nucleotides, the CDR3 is TGTGCCAGTAGTATCTCTCCAGAGACCCAGTACTTC.